The 17 T cell receptor beta chains given below trace back to one sample, sequenced in a study of post-analysis software for immune sequencing data (dated by TCRdb to the mid-2010s). The investigation overall reported the following: Roughly 5 TRBV segments, including TRBV5-6, TRBV5-1 and TRBV20-1, were significantly more frequent in patients than controls.

The antigens of these receptors remain unknown. Preparation of the library involved PCR. The reads were generated on an Illumina HiSeq 2500. To reduce PCR and sequencing biases, unique molecular identifiers were incorporated into the TCR beta cDNA libraries. The raw public reads went through TCRdb reprocessing: fastp at Q25, MiXCR clone calling, in-frame beta chains kept. Each CDR3 protein appears once, grouped with its most common genes and DNA. The sample contains hundreds of thousands of distinct CDR3 sequences, roughly 27% of them found a single time. Roughly 0.57% of the sample belongs to the ten largest clones. Sample: blood. The receptors originated from a girl aged 10-17 years with multiple sclerosis.

This clonotype has a handful of counts. The gene calls are TRBV29-1 and TRBJ2-4; possible D gene TRBD2, 6 bases. With 2 bases removed from V and 8 bases from J, the gap between germline ends came to 13 bases. This CDR3 is 13 amino acids long. In germline, CDR1 is SQVTM, CDR2 ANQGSEA. The CDR3 bases are TGCAGCGTTGAATTGGAGGGGTTGGACATTCAGTACTTC. This translates into CSVELEGLDIQYF.

The chain links TRBV20-1 to TRBJ2-7; D not certain. With the DNA end fitting TRBJ2-5 better, the J assignment may be wrong. Per the germline V gene, CDR1 is DFQATT and CDR2 is SNEGSKA (reference sequence). The CDR3 loop spans 15 amino acids. This CDR3 is CSASGSPTLQETQYF. The CDR3 nucleotides read TGCAGTGCTAGTGGCTCCCCGACCCTTCAAGAGACCCAGTACTTC.

This clonotype showed up just a few times. This sequence joins TRBV29-1 and TRBJ2-7; no firm D call. From germline, CDR1 is SQVTM and CDR2 ANQGSEA. The CDR3 has 12 amino acids. V lost 4 bases to trimming and J lost 3 bases, with 10 bases between them. The CDR3 sequence: CSVGRQSYEQYF. DNA for the CDR3: TGCAGCGTTGGAAGGCAGAGCTACGAGCAGTACTTC.

The genes are TRBV5-1 and TRBJ1-5; D is uncertain. CDR1 and CDR2 from the germline V gene are SGHRS and YFSETQ. The CDR3 is 16 amino acids. V was clipped by 5 bases and J by 0 bases, with 15 bases between them. The CDR3 sequence: CASSLDPPDSNQPQHF. The CDR3 DNA follows: TGCGCCAGCAGTTTAGACCCTCCCGATAGCAATCAGCCCCAGCATTTT.

The chain is built from TRBV6-5 and TRBJ2-3; D is unclear. V was shortened by 2 bases and J by 2 bases, with 5 bases between the two germline ends. Germline V CDR1 and CDR2: MNHEY, SVGAGI. The CDR3 contains 13 residues. In DNA, the CDR3 is TGTGCCAGCAGTTACGTAGTCACAGATACGCAGTATTTT. This sequence encodes CASSYVVTDTQYF.

The rearrangement uses TRBV5-1 and TRBJ1-2; D ambiguous. The germline V and J ends were trimmed by 3 bases and 5 bases, with 11 bases remaining between them. CDR3 length: 13 amino acids. The germline V gene has CDR1 SGHRS and CDR2 YFSETQ. This CDR3 reads CASSSGSGYGYTF. The DNA of the CDR3 is TGCGCCAGCAGCTCCGGCTCGGGTTATGGCTACACCTTC.

This sequence joins TRBV18 and TRBJ2-1, with D possibly TRBD2 on 6 matching bases. The CDR3 is 15 residues long. The germline V and J ends were trimmed by 2 bases and 6 bases, with 14 bases remaining between them. Per the germline V gene, CDR1 is KGHSH and CDR2 is LQKENI. The CDR3 reads CASSPWDRGGNEQFF. For the CDR3, the DNA is TGTGCCAGCTCACCATGGGACCGGGGAGGCAATGAGCAGTTCTTC. Supplemented by reference TRBV18 and TRBJ2-1, the full variable domain reads NAGVMQNPRHLVRRRGQEARLRCSPMKGHSHVYWYRQLPEEGLKFMVYLQKENIIDESGMPKERFSAEFPKEGPSILRIQQVVRGDSAAYFCASSPWDRGGNEQFFGPGTRLTVL.

This clonotype showed up just a few times. The chain recombines TRBV5-1 with TRBJ2-3; TRBD2 might be the D (6 bases). The V end was cut by 0 bases, the J end by 4 bases, with 9 bases between. The CDR3 consists of 14 residues. Germline lookup yields CDR1 SGHRS and CDR2 YFSETQ. The CDR3, as DNA: TGCGCCAGCAGCTTGGATAGCGGAGCAGATACGCAGTATTTT. It encodes CASSLDSGADTQYF.

CDR3 in amino acids: CKLKTGKSERYF. The CDR3 DNA reads TGCAAACTAAAGACAGGGAAGAGCGAGCGGTACTTC. The chain is built from TRBV29-1 and TRBJ2-5, with 7 bases that match TRBD1. CDR1 is SQVTM, CDR2 ANQGSEA, per germline. The CDR3 is 12 amino acids.

A remark on this clonotype: This may be a read error, as it is one base from a much larger clone. V gene TRBV10-2 combines with J gene TRBJ2-1; 8 nucleotides match TRBD1. With the DNA end fitting TRBJ2-7 better, the J assignment may be wrong. The CDR3 is made up of 17 amino acids. Germline V lookup: CDR1 WSHSY, CDR2 SAAADI. CDR3 in amino acids: CASSDDRGRPYYNEQYF. The CDR3 DNA is TGCGCCAGCAGCGATGACAGGGGCCGCCCGTATTACAATGAGCAGTACTTC.

The genes are TRBV6-2 or TRBV6-3 and TRBJ1-5; maybe TRBD1 (5 bases). CDR3 size: 12 residues. Trimming removed 6 bases from V and 7 bases from J, with 10 bases in between. In germline, CDR1 is MNHEY, CDR2 SVGEGT. The CDR3, as DNA: TGTGCCAGCAGCGTTCGGGGGCAGCCCCAGCATTTT. It codes for CASSVRGQPQHF.

The rearrangement joins TRBV7-2 to TRBJ2-7; 8 bases agree with TRBD2. V gave up 4 bases and J gave up 4 bases; unmatched junction bases: 12. Germline CDR1 and CDR2: SGHTA and FQGNSA. The CDR3 runs 16 residues. Here the CDR3 reads CASSSPRTSTQYEQYF. The CDR3, as DNA: TGTGCCAGCAGCTCTCCGAGGACTAGCACGCAATACGAGCAGTACTTC. Looking up the rest from reference TRBV7-2 and TRBJ2-7 gives the full variable domain: GAGVSQSPSNKVTEKGKDVELRCDPISGHTALYWYRQSLGQGLEFLIYFQGNSAPDKSGLPSDRFSAERTGGSVSTLTIQRTQQEDSAVYLCASSSPRTSTQYEQYFGPGTRLTVT.

V is TRBV5-1 and J is TRBJ2-1; no reliable D call. The CDR3 spans 15 residues. Trimming cost V 0 bases and J 12 bases, with 19 bases left between them. The germline gives CDR1 SGHRS, CDR2 YFSETQ. The CDR3 loop is CASSLALDGSRPQFF. The DNA of the CDR3 is TGCGCCAGCAGCTTGGCCCTCGACGGATCCCGGCCGCAGTTCTTC. The full variable domain, rest sourced from reference TRBV5-1 and TRBJ2-1, is KAGVTQTPRYLIKTRGQQVTLSCSPISGHRSVSWYQQTPGQGLQFLFEYFSETQRNKGNFPGRFSGRQFSNSRSEMNVSTLELGDSALYLCASSLALDGSRPQFFGPGTRLTVL.

The chain uses TRBV5-6 and TRBJ1-5, with 9 bases lining up with TRBD1. V shed 2 bases and J 6 bases; nucleotides not matched to a gene: 6. Germline assignment: CDR1 SGHDT and CDR2 YYEEEE. There are 15 residues in the CDR3. CDR3 in amino acids: CASSFSGTGIQPQHF. The CDR3 DNA reads TGTGCCAGCAGCTTTTCCGGGACAGGGATTCAGCCCCAGCATTTT.

The chain employs TRBV7-2 and TRBJ2-5; 10 bases match TRBD2. The J call may be in error: the DNA end matches TRBJ2-7 better. The germline gives CDR1 SGHTA, CDR2 FQGNSA. This CDR3 is built from 16 residues. The CDR3 DNA sequence: TGTGCCAGCAGCTTAGCCTCGACTAGCGGGCCTTACGAGCAGTACTTC. Its translation: CASSLASTSGPYEQYF.

This clonotype occurred many times. The gene calls are TRBV29-1 and TRBJ2-5; D may be TRBD1 (5 bases). Germline CDR1 SQVTM, CDR2 ANQGSEA. The CDR3 has 14 amino acids. V lost 1 base and J 5 bases, leaving 14 bases between the germline ends. For the CDR3, the DNA is TGCAGCGTTGAAGGGCCAGGGAAGCCGGAGACCCAGTACTTC. This codes for CSVEGPGKPETQYF.

This clonotype was seen a few times. This sequence joins TRBV12-3 or TRBV12-4 and TRBJ2-2; D is undetermined. The CDR3 runs to 11 residues. Trimming took 7 bases from V and 3 from J, leaving 3 bases between them. CDR3 sequence: CASTHTGELFF. CDR3 DNA: TGTGCCAGCACCCACACCGGGGAGCTGTTTTTT.